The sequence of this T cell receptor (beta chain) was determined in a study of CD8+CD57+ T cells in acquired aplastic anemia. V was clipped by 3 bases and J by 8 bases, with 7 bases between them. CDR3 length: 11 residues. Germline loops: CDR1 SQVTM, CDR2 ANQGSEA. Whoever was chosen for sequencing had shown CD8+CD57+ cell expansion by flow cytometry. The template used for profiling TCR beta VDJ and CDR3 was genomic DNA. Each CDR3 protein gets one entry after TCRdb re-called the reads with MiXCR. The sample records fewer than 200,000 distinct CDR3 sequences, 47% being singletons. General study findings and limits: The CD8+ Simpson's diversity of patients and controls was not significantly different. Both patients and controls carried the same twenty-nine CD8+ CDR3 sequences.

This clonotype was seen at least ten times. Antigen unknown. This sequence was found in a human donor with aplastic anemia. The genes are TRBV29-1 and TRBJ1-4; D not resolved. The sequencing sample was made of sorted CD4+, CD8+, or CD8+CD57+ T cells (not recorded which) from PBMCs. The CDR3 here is CSVEFGEKLFF. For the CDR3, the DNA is TGCAGCGTTGAGTTTGGCGAAAAACTGTTTTTT.